The 26 T cell receptor beta chains in this list originate from one sample, sequenced in a study of regulatory T cells in long-lasting Graves disease. CDR3-region Arm-PCR and iRepertoire HTBI primers produced the TCR beta libraries. One entry per CDR3 protein, called by TCRdb with MiXCR from the multiplex PCR reads. The data contain 650,000 to 700,000 distinct CDR3 sequences, about 32% of them singletons. Time point given: persistent/refractory GD, antithyroid drugs over 5 years with positive TRAb. Isolated PBMC RNA provided the starting material for the TCR library. The sample was peripheral blood mononuclear cells (PBMCs), taken when the disease was refractory, from a patient treated with antithyroid drugs. The receptors come from a female donor with Graves disease.

The rearrangement links TRBV7-2 to TRBJ1-5; D perhaps matches TRBD1 (6 bases). The CDR3 spans 17 residues. Germline V gene data show CDR1 as SGHTA and CDR2 as FQGNSA. Trimming removed 5 bases from V and 6 bases from J, with 23 bases in between. The CDR3 DNA follows: TGTGCCAGCAGCCCCAACAGAGGACGAGGGGGGCTTCAGCCCCAGCATTTT. It specifies CASSPNRGRGGLQPQHF.

The rearrangement uses TRBV5-6 and TRBJ1-3; D remains unclear. V was cut by 5 bases and J by 0 bases, with 9 bases left in between. The CDR3 sequence is 14 residues long. Germline assignment: CDR1 SGHDT and CDR2 YYEEEE. The CDR3 DNA sequence: TGTGCCAGCAGTTCCCTGGACTCTGGAAACACCATATATTTT. This encodes CASSSLDSGNTIYF.

The genes are TRBV20-1 and TRBJ2-1, with 15 nucleotides matching TRBD2. CDR3 length: 19 amino acids. After removal of 3 bases from V and 0 bases from J, the junction contained 9 bases not matched to a gene. CDR1 and CDR2 (germline): DFQATT, SNEGSKA (reference sequence). The CDR3 loop reads CSASPGTSGRYSSYNEQFF. The CDR3, as DNA: TGCAGTGCTAGCCCCGGGACTAGCGGGAGGTACAGCTCCTACAATGAGCAGTTCTTC.

In this sample, this clonotype turned up a few times. The chain has TRBV6-1 and TRBJ1-1, with TRBD1 identical over 7 bases. Germline V CDR1 and CDR2: MNHNS, SASEGT. V lost 6 bases, J lost 8 bases, and 3 bases stayed unmatched. The CDR3 consists of 11 residues. Here the CDR3 DNA reads TGTGCCAGCAGGGACAGGCAAGAAGCTTTCTTT. This sequence encodes CASRDRQEAFF.

This clonotype occurred a few times. The chain is built from TRBV19 and TRBJ1-2; D is undetermined. V lost 3 bases and J lost 3, with 5 bases in between. The CDR3 consists of 12 residues. CDR1 is LNHDA, CDR2 SQIVND, per germline (reference sequence). This chain's CDR3 is CASSIRDYGYTF. The CDR3 DNA reads as TGTGCCAGTAGTATCCGGGACTATGGCTACACCTTC.

This clonotype was picked up a small number of times. V usage is TRBV25-1 and J usage is TRBJ2-7; 8 bases fit TRBD2. V was clipped by 0 bases and J by 5 bases; unmatched bases: 6. This CDR3 has 15 amino acids. Germline V CDR1 and CDR2: MGHDK, SYGVNS. The CDR3 region is CASSEYFGRADEQYF. CDR3 nucleotides: TGTGCCAGCAGTGAATATTTCGGGAGGGCCGACGAGCAGTACTTC.

Only a few counts were recorded for this clonotype. The rearrangement links TRBV5-1 to TRBJ2-5; D gene unclear. The CDR3 is 13 residues long. Germline V lookup: CDR1 SGHRS, CDR2 YFSETQ. Trimming took 3 bases from V and 2 from J, leaving 8 bases between them. CDR3 residues: CASSWNVQETQYF. CDR3 nucleotides: TGCGCCAGCAGCTGGAACGTTCAAGAGACCCAGTACTTC.

This clonotype was recorded many times. The chain employs TRBV2 and TRBJ2-2, with 10 bases matching TRBD2. This CDR3 is built from 20 residues. Germline CDR1 and CDR2: SNHLY and FYNNEI. V shed 6 bases, J shed 3 bases, and the junction held 19 bases outside the gene matches. The CDR3 bases are TGTGCCAGCAGCACCCCCGGGACTAGCGCGACTCCGGGGGACACCGGGGAGCTGTTTTTT. Translated: CASSTPGTSATPGDTGELFF.

This clonotype was observed a few times. V usage is TRBV6-1 and J usage is TRBJ2-1; the match to TRBD2 covers 9 bases. This CDR3 has 15 residues. CDR1 is MNHNS and CDR2 is SASEGT in the germline V gene. The trim removed 4 bases at V and 8 bases at J, leaving 9 bases unmatched. This chain's CDR3 is CASSGGGSGSYEQFF. The CDR3 DNA follows: TGTGCCAGCAGTGGGGGGGGTAGCGGGAGTTATGAGCAGTTCTTC.

This chain connects TRBV28 to TRBJ1-2; 7 bases agree with TRBD1. The CDR3 spans 16 residues. V gave up 2 bases and J gave up 6 bases; unmatched junction bases: 12. In germline, CDR1 is MDHEN, CDR2 SYDVKM. The CDR3 loop reads CASSLRPGQRSDGYTF. DNA of the CDR3: TGTGCCAGCAGTTTAAGACCGGGACAGCGTAGCGATGGCTACACCTTC.

As concerns this clonotype: A read error may be the cause here, since a much bigger clone is one base away. The rearrangement joins TRBV6-5 to TRBJ2-7, with TRBD2 identical over 13 bases. Germline-derived CDR1 and CDR2 are MNHEY and SVGAGI. CDR3 size: 16 residues. DNA for the CDR3: TGTGCCCGCAGTTTCGGGACTAGCGGGATCGGCTACGAGCAGTACTTC. It translates to CARSFGTSGIGYEQYF.

CDR3 amino acids: CASSFSASAQYF. In DNA, the CDR3 is TGTGCCAGCAGCTTCTCGGCTAGCGCGCAGTACTTC. The chain carries TRBV13 and TRBJ2-7, with a possible D match to TRBD2 (6 bases). Germline V gene data show CDR1 as PRHDT and CDR2 as FYEKMQ (reference sequence). The CDR3 loop spans 12 amino acids. V lost 3 bases, J lost 9 bases, and 12 bases lay in between.

Points on this clonotype: A much larger clone sits a single nucleotide away, making a read error possible. The chain uses TRBV2 and TRBJ2-5, with 11 bases that match TRBD2. The CDR3 spans 15 residues. Germline lookup yields CDR1 SNHLY and CDR2 FYNNEI. CDR3 sequence: CASSSSSGRVETRYF. Here the CDR3 DNA reads TGTGCCAGCAGTTCGAGTAGCGGGAGGGTGGAGACCCGGTACTTC.

This chain links TRBV11-2 with TRBJ2-1; weak D call: TRBD2 (5 bases). Germline CDR1 and CDR2: SGHAT and FQNNGV. Trimming removed 1 base at V and 0 bases at J, with 10 bases between. This CDR3 contains 16 residues. The CDR3: CASSLGEAVSYNEQFF. CDR3 nucleotides: TGTGCCAGCAGCTTAGGGGAAGCGGTCTCCTACAATGAGCAGTTCTTC.

This chain joins TRBV5-1 and TRBJ2-7; 8 bases map to TRBD1. The CDR3 contains 15 residues. From germline, CDR1 is SGHRS and CDR2 YFSETQ. J gave up 6 bases and V 2 bases, and 10 bases lay outside the gene matches. The DNA of the CDR3 is TGCGCCAGCAGCTTAGGACAGGGCGCCAATGGCGAGCAGTACTTC. Its protein product is CASSLGQGANGEQYF.

The rearrangement joins TRBV6-1 to TRBJ1-2; weak D call: TRBD1 (5 bases). This CDR3 is built from 18 residues. Germline CDR1 and CDR2: MNHNS and SASEGT. The germline V and J ends were trimmed by 6 bases and 3 bases, with 26 bases remaining between them. CDR3 region: CASRAFRGRDPRDYGYTF. The CDR3 DNA sequence: TGTGCCAGCAGAGCCTTTAGGGGACGAGACCCGCGGGACTATGGCTACACCTTC.

In this sample, this clonotype turned up a few times. The chain joins TRBV5-1 to TRBJ2-1, with 9 bases matching TRBD1. J lost 8 bases, V lost 2 bases, and 8 bases had no gene match. The CDR3 spans 15 residues. Germline loops: CDR1 SGHRS, CDR2 YFSETQ. CDR3 DNA: TGCGCCAGCAGCTTACCGGGACAGGGCTCTTATGAGCAGTTCTTC. As protein: CASSLPGQGSYEQFF.

This clonotype showed up just once. The J gene is TRBJ1-2, the V gene TRBV28; TRBD1 matches 8 bases. The V segment lost 6 bases and the J segment 4 bases; nucleotides outside the gene matches: 13. CDR1 and CDR2 (germline): MDHEN, SYDVKM. The CDR3 has 16 residues. Here the CDR3 DNA reads TGTGCCAGCAGCCAGGGCCCAGGGGGCGCGGGCTATGGCTACACCTTC. Translating it yields CASSQGPGGAGYGYTF.

The genes are TRBV2 and TRBJ2-2; 11 bases agree with TRBD2. The CDR3 totals 17 residues. V trimming: 3 bases; J trimming: 4 bases; junction bases outside the gene matches: 7. CDR1 SNHLY and CDR2 FYNNEI come from the germline V gene. CDR3 sequence (DNA): TGTGCCAGCAGTGACGGTAGCGGGAGGGTTAGCACCGGGGAGCTGTTTTTT. This translates into CASSDGSGRVSTGELFF.

The rearrangement uses TRBV6-5 and TRBJ2-7, with D possibly being TRBD1 (5 bases). The V end lost 2 bases, the J end lost 3 bases, and 26 bases lay between the germline ends. CDR3 length: 19 amino acids. Germline CDR1 reads MNHEY; CDR2 reads SVGAGI. Here the CDR3 reads CASSYHSIRTGHTNYEQYF. The CDR3 DNA reads TGTGCCAGCAGTTACCATAGTATCCGCACTGGACACACAAACTACGAGCAGTACTTC.

The rearrangement links TRBV7-9 to TRBJ2-2; D may be TRBD1 or TRBD2 (5 bases each). The V gene's germline CDR1 is SEHNR and CDR2 FQNEAQ (reference sequence). V gave up 1 base and J gave up 6 bases, with 15 bases separating them. CDR3 length equals 16 residues. The CDR3 DNA reads as TGTGCCAGCAGCTTAGGGGGGACCGGACCGCCCGGGGAGCTGTTTTTT. This sequence encodes CASSLGGTGPPGELFF.

The J gene is TRBJ1-2, the V gene TRBV24-1; no reliable D call. Trimming cost V 6 bases and J 8 bases, with 12 bases left between them. CDR1 KGHDR and CDR2 SFDVKD come from the germline V gene. The CDR3 loop spans 12 amino acids. CDR3 bases: TGTGCCACCAGTACGGTCCTTGGGGGCTACACCTTC. It specifies CATSTVLGGYTF.

The rearrangement links TRBV7-9 to TRBJ1-6, with TRBD1 as a possible D gene (5 bases). V lost 4 bases and J lost 7, with 20 bases in between. Germline V gene data show CDR1 as SEHNR and CDR2 as FQNEAQ (reference sequence). The CDR3 spans 17 residues. In DNA form, the CDR3 reads TGTGCCAGCAGCTCCCTTGCCGGGACGGTCCAAAATTCACCCCTCCACTTT. It translates to CASSSLAGTVQNSPLHF. The variable domain in full, with the rest retrieved from reference TRBV7-9 and TRBJ1-6, is DTGVSQNPRHKITKRGQNVTFRCDPISEHNRLYWYRQTLGQGPEFLTYFQNEAQLEKSRLLSDRFSAERPKGSFSTLEIQRTEQGDSAMYLCASSSLAGTVQNSPLHFGNGTRLTVT.

Only a few counts were recorded for this clonotype. The chain combines TRBV15 with TRBJ1-3; possible D gene TRBD1, 6 bases. From germline, CDR1 is LNHNV and CDR2 YYDKDF (reference sequence). This CDR3 is 15 amino acids long. Trimming removed 7 bases at V and 3 bases at J, with 16 bases between. The CDR3 bases are TGTGCCACCACCGAGACAGGTTTTTTTGGAAACACCATATATTTT. Amino acid sequence: CATTETGFFGNTIYF.

This clonotype was detected only a few times. V is TRBV5-1 and J is TRBJ2-5; D is perhaps TRBD1 (5 bases). Germline CDR1 is SGHRS and CDR2 is YFSETQ. V lost 0 bases and J lost 2, with 11 bases in between. The CDR3 is 15 residues long. The CDR3 DNA is TGCGCCAGCAGCTTGGTCGCAGGGCGACAAGAGACCCAGTACTTC. Its protein product is CASSLVAGRQETQYF. Full variable domain (remainder filled in from reference TRBV5-1 and TRBJ2-5): KAGVTQTPRYLIKTRGQQVTLSCSPISGHRSVSWYQQTPGQGLQFLFEYFSETQRNKGNFPGRFSGRQFSNSRSEMNVSTLELGDSALYLCASSLVAGRQETQYFGPGTRLLVL.

Ten or more counts support this clonotype. This rearrangement joins TRBV7-2 to TRBJ1-1; weak D call: TRBD1 (6 bases). CDR1 is SGHTA, CDR2 FQGNSA, per germline. V was pared by 1 base and J by 4 bases, with 10 bases between. CDR3 length: 14 residues. This CDR3 reads CASSLVARGTEAFF. The CDR3 DNA reads TGTGCCAGCAGCTTAGTGGCCAGGGGCACTGAAGCTTTCTTT. Complete variable domain (other parts from reference TRBV7-2 and TRBJ1-1): GAGVSQSPSNKVTEKGKDVELRCDPISGHTALYWYRQSLGQGLEFLIYFQGNSAPDKSGLPSDRFSAERTGGSVSTLTIQRTQQEDSAVYLCASSLVARGTEAFFGQGTRLTVV.